The TCR beta chain under discussion was sequenced for a study of regulatory T cells in long-lasting Graves disease. Findings and caveats of the study: Favored usage of TRBV28, TRBJ1-2 and TRBJ2-5 was recorded in persistent disease.

Between the trimmed V and J ends, which lost 6 bases and 8 bases, there was a span of 13 bases. This CDR3 is 13 amino acids long. Germline V gene lookup returns CDR1 LNHDA and CDR2 SQIVND (reference sequence). Time point meaning: newly diagnosed GD, antithyroid drugs for less than 3 months. Scientists built the TCR library using RNA that was extracted from PBMCs. The source of the patients was an endocrinology department in Xi'an, China. Arm-PCR with iRepertoire HTBI primers amplified the CDR3 regions for these TCR beta libraries. TCRdb re-called the multiplex PCR reads with MiXCR, one entry per CDR3 protein. The sample lists around 250,000 distinct CDR3 sequences; about 20% were seen once. This clonotype turned up a few times. The antigen is undetermined. This sample was shared with a second study, whose subject was T cells in Graves' hyperthyroidism and ophthalmopathy. In that study: Each patient was aged 18 to 65 and had newly diagnosed hyperthyroidism of under 2 months' duration. Most thyroid clonotypes with frequency above 0.001 were detected in blood.

Material: peripheral blood mononuclear cells (PBMCs), obtained at new diagnosis, from a patient treated with antithyroid drugs. This chain uses TRBV19 with TRBJ1-4; no reliable D call. The sequence was obtained from a woman aged 25 to 39 with Graves disease. CDR3 region: CASRRTFHEKLFF. CDR3 bases: TGTGCCAGTAGAAGGACTTTCCACGAAAAACTGTTTTTT.